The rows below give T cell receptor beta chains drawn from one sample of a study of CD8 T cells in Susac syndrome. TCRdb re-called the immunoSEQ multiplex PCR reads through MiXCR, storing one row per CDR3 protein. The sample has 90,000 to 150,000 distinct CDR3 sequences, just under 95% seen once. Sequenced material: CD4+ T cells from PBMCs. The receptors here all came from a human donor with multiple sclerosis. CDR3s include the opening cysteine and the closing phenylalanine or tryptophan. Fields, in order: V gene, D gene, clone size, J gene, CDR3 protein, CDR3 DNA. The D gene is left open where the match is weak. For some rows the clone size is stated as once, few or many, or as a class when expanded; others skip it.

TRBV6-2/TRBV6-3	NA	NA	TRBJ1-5	CASSPVQKISNQPQHF	TGTGCCAGCAGCCCGGTACAGAAAATTAGCAATCAGCCCCAGCATTTT
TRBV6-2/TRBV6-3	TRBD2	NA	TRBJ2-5	CASSYSIDGGAWRETQYF	TGTGCCAGCAGTTACTCTATAGACGGGGGGGCCTGGCGAGAGACCCAGTACTTC
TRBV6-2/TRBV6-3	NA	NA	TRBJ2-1	CASSPGDLRYNEQFF	TGTGCCAGCAGTCCGGGGGATCTAAGGTACAATGAGCAGTTCTTC
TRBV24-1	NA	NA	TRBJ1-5	CATSDSPDRKDQPQHF	TGTGCCACCAGTGATTCACCCGACAGAAAGGATCAGCCCCAGCATTTT
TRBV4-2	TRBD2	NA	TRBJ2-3	CASSPWTSGGSDTQYF	TGTGCCAGCAGCCCCTGGACTAGCGGGGGTTCAGATACGCAGTATTTT
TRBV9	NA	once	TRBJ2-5	CASSGAGTEQETQYF	TGTGCCAGCAGCGGAGCAGGGACCGAGCAAGAGACCCAGTACTTC
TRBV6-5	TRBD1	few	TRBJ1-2	CASSRDRANYGYTF	TGTGCCAGCAGTAGAGACAGGGCCAACTATGGCTACACCTTC
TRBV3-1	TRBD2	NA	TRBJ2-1	CASSVPGTSSNEQFF	TGTGCCAGCAGCGTCCCCGGGACTAGCTCGAATGAGCAGTTCTTC
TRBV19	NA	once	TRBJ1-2	CASSQATFNYGYTF	TGTGCCAGTAGTCAAGCTACTTTTAACTATGGCTACACCTTC
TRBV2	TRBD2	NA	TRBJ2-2	CASKALAGGWTGELFF	TGTGCCAGCAAGGCTCTCGCGGGGGGATGGACCGGGGAGCTGTTTTTT
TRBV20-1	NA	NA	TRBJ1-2	CSARGLMNYGYTF	TGCAGTGCTAGAGGCTTGATGAACTATGGCTACACCTTC
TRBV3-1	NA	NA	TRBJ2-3	CASSHLILGTDTQYF	TGTGCCAGCAGCCACTTAATCTTGGGGACAGATACGCAGTATTTT
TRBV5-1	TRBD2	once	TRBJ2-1	CASRAGTSVYNEQFF	TGCGCCAGCAGGGCCGGGACTAGCGTCTACAATGAGCAGTTCTTC
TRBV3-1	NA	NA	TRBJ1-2	CASSSLPGFSIGSTF	TGTGCCAGCAGCTCACTACCTGGGTTCTCGATAGGGAGCACCTTC
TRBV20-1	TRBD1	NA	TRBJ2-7	CSASRDRSYEQYF	TGCAGTGCTAGCCGGGACAGGTCCTACGAGCAGTACTTC
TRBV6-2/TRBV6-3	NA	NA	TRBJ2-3	CASSWQLSSTDTQYF	TGTGCCAGCAGTTGGCAGCTTTCCAGCACAGATACGCAGTATTTT
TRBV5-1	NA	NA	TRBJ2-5	CASKLHPSQETQYF	TGCGCCAGCAAGTTACATCCATCCCAAGAGACCCAGTACTTC
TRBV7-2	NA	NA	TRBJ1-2	CASSTGNPKAHGYTF	TGTGCCAGCAGCACAGGGAATCCAAAGGCCCATGGCTACACCTTC
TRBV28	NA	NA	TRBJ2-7	CASREQAGLTF	TGTGCCAGCAGGGAACAGGCGGGTCTTACCTTC
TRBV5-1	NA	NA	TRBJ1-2	CASSLEKGKRDYGYTF	TGCGCCAGCAGCTTGGAAAAGGGGAAACGGGACTATGGCTACACCTTC
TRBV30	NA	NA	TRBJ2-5	CAWSGNRGETQYF	TGTGCCTGGAGCGGTAACCGCGGGGAGACCCAGTACTTC
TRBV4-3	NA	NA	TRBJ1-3	CASSQDISHSGNTIYF	TGCGCCAGCAGCCAAGATATATCGCACTCTGGAAACACCATATATTTT
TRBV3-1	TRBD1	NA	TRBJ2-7	CASSQDRVSTGGRYEQYF	TGTGCCAGCAGCCAAGATCGCGTTAGCACAGGGGGAAGATACGAGCAGTACTTC
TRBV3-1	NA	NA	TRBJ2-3	CASSQGRRGLAQYF	TGTGCCAGCAGCCAAGGCAGGAGGGGGCTGGCGCAGTATTTT
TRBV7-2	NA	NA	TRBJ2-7	CASSKRTADYEQYF	TGTGCCAGCAGTAAAAGAACAGCCGACTACGAGCAGTACTTC
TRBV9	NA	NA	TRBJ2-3	CASSVRGDTQYF	TGTGCCAGCAGCGTAAGGGGGGATACGCAGTATTTT
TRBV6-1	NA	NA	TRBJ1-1	CASAPRGEAFF	TGTGCCAGCGCTCCCCGGGGAGAAGCTTTCTTT
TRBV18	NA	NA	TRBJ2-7	CATQEDLSYEQYF	TGTGCCACCCAGGAGGATTTATCCTACGAGCAGTACTTC
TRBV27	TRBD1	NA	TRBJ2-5	CASSPGDRQETQYF	TGTGCCAGCAGTCCGGGGGACAGGCAAGAGACCCAGTACTTC
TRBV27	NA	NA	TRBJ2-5	CASSRRLRLAMPETQYF	TGTGCCAGCAGTCGTCGTCTTAGGCTAGCAATGCCGGAGACCCAGTACTTC
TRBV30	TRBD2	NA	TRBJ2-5	CAWSPGLAAETQYF	TGTGCCTGGAGTCCCGGACTAGCGGCAGAGACCCAGTACTTC
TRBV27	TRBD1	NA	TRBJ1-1	CASSSGTGFVTEAFF	TGTGCCAGCAGTTCCGGGACAGGGTTCGTCACTGAAGCTTTCTTT
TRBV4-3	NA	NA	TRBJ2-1	CASSHLRDSYNEQFF	TGCGCCAGCAGCCACCTAAGGGACTCCTACAATGAGCAGTTCTTC
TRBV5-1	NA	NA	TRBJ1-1	CASRVDRGNTEAFF	TGCGCCAGCAGGGTGGATCGGGGGAACACTGAAGCTTTCTTT
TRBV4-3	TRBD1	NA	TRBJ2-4	CASSQGPHGTGNIQYF	TGCGCCAGCAGCCAAGGACCCCACGGGACAGGAAACATTCAGTACTTC
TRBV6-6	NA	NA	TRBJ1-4	CASSPGQYNEKLFF	TGTGCCAGCAGCCCGGGACAATATAATGAAAAACTGTTTTTT
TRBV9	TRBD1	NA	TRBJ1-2	CASSTAGGSNYGYTF	TGTGCCAGCAGCACCGCAGGGGGCTCTAACTATGGCTACACCTTC
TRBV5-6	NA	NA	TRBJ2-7	CASTLRGRSYEQYF	TGTGCCAGCACCCTCAGGGGAAGGTCCTACGAGCAGTACTTC
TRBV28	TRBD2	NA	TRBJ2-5	CASSFSPRLAGGQYF	TGTGCCAGCAGTTTTTCTCCCCGACTAGCGGGGGGTCAGTACTTC
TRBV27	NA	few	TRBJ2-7	CASSSSLDRPDEQYF	TGTGCCAGCAGTTCCTCCCTCGACAGACCTGACGAGCAGTACTTC
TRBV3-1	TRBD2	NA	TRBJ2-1	CASSQASGSYNEQFF	TGTGCCAGCAGCCAAGCTAGCGGCTCCTACAATGAGCAGTTCTTC
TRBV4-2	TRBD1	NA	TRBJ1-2	CASSQVPQGADYGYTF	TGTGCCAGCAGCCAAGTCCCGCAGGGGGCGGACTATGGCTACACCTTC
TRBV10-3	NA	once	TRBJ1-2	CAIRGSDGADYGYTF	TGTGCCATCAGAGGATCCGACGGAGCCGACTATGGCTACACCTTC
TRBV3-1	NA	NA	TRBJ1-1	CASSQIEGTTEAFF	TGTGCCAGCAGCCAAATAGAGGGGACCACTGAAGCTTTCTTT
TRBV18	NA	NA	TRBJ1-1	CASSPMDGLNTEAFF	TGTGCCAGCTCACCGATGGATGGACTAAACACTGAAGCTTTCTTT
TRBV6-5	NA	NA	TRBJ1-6	CASRQIESSPLHF	TGTGCCAGCAGGCAAATTGAGTCTTCACCCCTCCACTTT
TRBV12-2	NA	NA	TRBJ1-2	CASRLALDYGYTF	TGTGCAAGTCGCTTAGCGCTCGACTATGGCTACACCTTC
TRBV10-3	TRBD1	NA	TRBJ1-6	CAISDREDNSPLHF	TGTGCCATCAGCGACAGGGAAGATAATTCACCCCTCCACTTT
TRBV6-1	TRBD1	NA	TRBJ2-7	CASRPTGTFYEQYF	TGTGCCAGCAGACCGACAGGGACCTTTTACGAGCAGTACTTC
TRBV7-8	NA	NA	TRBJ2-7	CASSALDSYEQYF	TGTGCCAGCAGCGCCCTGGACTCCTACGAGCAGTACTTC
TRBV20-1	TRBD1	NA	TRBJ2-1	CSARPLGAGGKNEQFF	TGCAGTGCTAGACCCCTAGGAGCAGGGGGCAAGAATGAGCAGTTCTTC
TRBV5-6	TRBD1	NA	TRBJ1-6	CASSTDRWDSPLHF	TGTGCCAGCAGCACGGACAGGTGGGATTCACCCCTCCACTTT
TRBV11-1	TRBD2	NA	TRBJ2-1	CASSLTPSRGINEQFF	TGTGCCAGCAGCTTAACTCCCTCGCGGGGGATCAATGAGCAGTTCTTC
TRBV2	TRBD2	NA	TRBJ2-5	CASARPSGGKETQYF	TGTGCCAGCGCGCGCCCTAGCGGGGGTAAAGAGACCCAGTACTTC
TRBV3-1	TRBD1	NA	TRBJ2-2	CASQGQGISGELFF	TGTGCCAGCCAAGGACAGGGGATTAGCGGGGAGCTGTTTTTT
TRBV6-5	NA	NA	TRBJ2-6	CASRSGTSGANVLTF	TGTGCCAGCAGGTCAGGGACCTCTGGGGCCAACGTCCTGACTTTC
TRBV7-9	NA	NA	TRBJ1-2	CASSLVRARGGYTF	TGTGCCAGCAGCTTAGTCAGGGCGAGAGGCGGCTACACCTTC
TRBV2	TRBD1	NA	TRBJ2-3	CASSYRGDTQYF	TGTGCCAGCAGTTACAGGGGAGATACGCAGTATTTT
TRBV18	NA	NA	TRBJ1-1	CASSQRDLIENTEAFF	TGTGCCAGCTCACAGCGGGACCTCATCGAGAACACTGAAGCTTTCTTT